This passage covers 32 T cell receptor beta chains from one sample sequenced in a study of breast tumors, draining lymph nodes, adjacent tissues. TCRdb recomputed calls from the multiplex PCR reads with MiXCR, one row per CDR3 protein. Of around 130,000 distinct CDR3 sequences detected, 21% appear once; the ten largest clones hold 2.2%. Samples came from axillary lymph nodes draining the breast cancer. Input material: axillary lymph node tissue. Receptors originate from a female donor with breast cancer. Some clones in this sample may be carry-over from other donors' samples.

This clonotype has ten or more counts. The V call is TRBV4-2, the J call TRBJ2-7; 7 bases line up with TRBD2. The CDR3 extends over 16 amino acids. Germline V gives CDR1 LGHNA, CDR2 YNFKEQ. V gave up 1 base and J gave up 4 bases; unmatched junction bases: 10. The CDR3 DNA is TGTGCCAGCAGCCAAGTCTCGGCTAGCGGACCATACGAGCAGTACTTC. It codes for CASSQVSASGPYEQYF.

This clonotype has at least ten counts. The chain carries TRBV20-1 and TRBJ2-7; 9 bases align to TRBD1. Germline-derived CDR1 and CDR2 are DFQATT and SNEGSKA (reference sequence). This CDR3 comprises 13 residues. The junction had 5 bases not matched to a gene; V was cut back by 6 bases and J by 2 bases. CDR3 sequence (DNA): TGCAGTGCGCGGGACAGGGAAGCCTACGAGCAGTACTTC. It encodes CSARDREAYEQYF.

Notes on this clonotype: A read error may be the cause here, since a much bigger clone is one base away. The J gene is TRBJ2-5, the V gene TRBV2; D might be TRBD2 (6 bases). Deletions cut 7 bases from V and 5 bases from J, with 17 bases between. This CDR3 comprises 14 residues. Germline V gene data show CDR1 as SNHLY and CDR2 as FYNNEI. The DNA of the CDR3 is TGTGCCAGCACAACCCTAACGGGAGCGGAGACCCAGTACTTC. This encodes CASTTLTGAETQYF.

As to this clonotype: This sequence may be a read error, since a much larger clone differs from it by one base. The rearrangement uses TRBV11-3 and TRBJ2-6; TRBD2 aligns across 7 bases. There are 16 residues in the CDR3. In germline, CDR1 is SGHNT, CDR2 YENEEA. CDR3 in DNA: TGTGCCGGCAGCCCGGGGGGTACCTCTGGGGCCAACGTCCTGACTTTC. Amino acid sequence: CAGSPGGTSGANVLTF.

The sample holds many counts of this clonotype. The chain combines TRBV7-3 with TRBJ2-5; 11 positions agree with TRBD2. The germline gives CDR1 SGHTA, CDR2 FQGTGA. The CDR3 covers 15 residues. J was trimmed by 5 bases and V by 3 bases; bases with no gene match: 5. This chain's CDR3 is CASSFGTSGRETQYF. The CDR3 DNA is TGTGCCAGCAGCTTCGGGACTAGCGGCCGGGAGACCCAGTACTTC. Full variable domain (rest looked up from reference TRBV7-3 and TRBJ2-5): GAGVSQTPSNKVTEKGKYVELRCDPISGHTALYWYRQSLGQGPEFLIYFQGTGAADDSGLPNDRFFAVRPEGSVSTLKIQRTERGDSAVYLCASSFGTSGRETQYFGPGTRLLVL.

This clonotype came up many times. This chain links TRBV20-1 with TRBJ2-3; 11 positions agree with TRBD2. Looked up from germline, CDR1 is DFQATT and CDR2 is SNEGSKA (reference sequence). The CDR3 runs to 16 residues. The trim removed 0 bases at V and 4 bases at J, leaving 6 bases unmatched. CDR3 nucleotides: TGCAGTGCTAGAGATCGGGCTAGCGGGAGGTCAGATACGCAGTATTTT. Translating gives CSARDRASGRSDTQYF.

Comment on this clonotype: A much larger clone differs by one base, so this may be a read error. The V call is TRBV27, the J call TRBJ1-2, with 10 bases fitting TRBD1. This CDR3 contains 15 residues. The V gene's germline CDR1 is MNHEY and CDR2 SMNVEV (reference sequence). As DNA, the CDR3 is TGTGCCAGCAGTTTTCGGGGACAGGGGAGTAATGGCTACGCCTTC. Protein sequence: CASSFRGQGSNGYAF.

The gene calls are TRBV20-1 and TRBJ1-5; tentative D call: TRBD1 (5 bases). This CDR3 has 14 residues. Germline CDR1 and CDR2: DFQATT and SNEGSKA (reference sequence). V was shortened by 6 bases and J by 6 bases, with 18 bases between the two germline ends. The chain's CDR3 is CSASGQGNSQPQHF. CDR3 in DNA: TGCAGTGCCTCCGGGCAGGGAAACAGTCAGCCCCAGCATTTT.

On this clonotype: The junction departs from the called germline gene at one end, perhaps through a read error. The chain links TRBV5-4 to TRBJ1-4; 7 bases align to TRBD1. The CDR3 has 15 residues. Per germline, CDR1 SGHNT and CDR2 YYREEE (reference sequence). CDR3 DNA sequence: TGTGCCAGCAGCTTGGGACAGGGCACTAGTGAAAAACTGGTTTTT. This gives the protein CASSLGQGTSEKLVF. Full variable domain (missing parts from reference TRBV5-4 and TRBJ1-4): ETGVTQSPTHLIKTRGQQVTLRCSSQSGHNTVSWYQQALGQGPQFIFQYYREEENGRGNFPPRFSGLQFPNYSSELNVNALELDDSALYLCASSLGQGTSEKLVFGSGTQLSVL.

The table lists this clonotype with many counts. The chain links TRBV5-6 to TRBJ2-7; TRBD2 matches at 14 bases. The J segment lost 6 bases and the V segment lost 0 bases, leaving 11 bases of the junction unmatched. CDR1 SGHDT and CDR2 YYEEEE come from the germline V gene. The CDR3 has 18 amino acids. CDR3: CASSLDGGLGLAGAEQYF. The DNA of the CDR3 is TGTGCCAGCAGCTTGGACGGGGGGTTGGGACTAGCGGGGGCCGAGCAGTACTTC.

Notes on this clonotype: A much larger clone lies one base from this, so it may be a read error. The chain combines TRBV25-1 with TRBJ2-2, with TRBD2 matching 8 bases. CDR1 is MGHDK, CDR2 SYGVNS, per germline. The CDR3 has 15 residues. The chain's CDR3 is CASSPQREHTRELFF. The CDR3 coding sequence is TGTGCCAGCAGTCCTCAGCGGGAGCACACCAGGGAGCTGTTTTTT. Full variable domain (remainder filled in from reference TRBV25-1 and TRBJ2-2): EADIYQTPRYLVIGTGKKITLECSQTMGHDKMYWYQQDPGMELHLIHYSYGVNSTEKGDLSSESTVSRIRTEHFPLTLESARPSHTSQYLCASSPQREHTRELFFGEGSRLTVL.

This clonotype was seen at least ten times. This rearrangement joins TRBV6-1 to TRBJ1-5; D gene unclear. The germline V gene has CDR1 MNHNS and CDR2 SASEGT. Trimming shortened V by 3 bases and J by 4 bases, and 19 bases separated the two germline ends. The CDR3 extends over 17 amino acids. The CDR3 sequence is CASSDHGVLTPNQPQHF. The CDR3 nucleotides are TGTGCCAGCAGTGACCATGGGGTCTTGACCCCAAATCAGCCCCAGCATTTT.

CDR3 coding DNA: TGTGCCAGCAGCGTGCGTGGGACAGGGGATTCACCCCTCCACTTT. Its translation: CASSVRGTGDSPLHF. This chain links TRBV9 with TRBJ1-6; 10 bases are shared with TRBD1. CDR1 SGDLS and CDR2 YYNGEE come from the germline V gene. The CDR3 extends over 15 amino acids. J gave up 8 bases and V 2 bases, and 4 bases lay outside the gene matches.

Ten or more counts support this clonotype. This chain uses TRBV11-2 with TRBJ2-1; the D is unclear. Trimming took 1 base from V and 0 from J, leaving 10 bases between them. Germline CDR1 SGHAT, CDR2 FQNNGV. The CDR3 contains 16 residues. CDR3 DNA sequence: TGTGCCAGCAGCTTAGCCCTCCAGAGCTCCTACAATGAGCAGTTCTTC. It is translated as CASSLALQSSYNEQFF.

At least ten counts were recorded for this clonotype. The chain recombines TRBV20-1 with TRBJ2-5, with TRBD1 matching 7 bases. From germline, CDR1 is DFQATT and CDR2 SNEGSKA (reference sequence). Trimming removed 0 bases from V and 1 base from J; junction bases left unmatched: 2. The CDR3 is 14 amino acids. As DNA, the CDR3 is TGCAGTGCTAGAGATTACAGGGGCCAAGAGACCCAGTACTTC. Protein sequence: CSARDYRGQETQYF.

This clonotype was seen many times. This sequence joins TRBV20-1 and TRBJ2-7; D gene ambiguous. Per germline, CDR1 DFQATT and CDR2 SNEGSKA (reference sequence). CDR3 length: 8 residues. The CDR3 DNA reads TGCGGCCTCAACGAGCAGTACTTC. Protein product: CGLNEQYF.

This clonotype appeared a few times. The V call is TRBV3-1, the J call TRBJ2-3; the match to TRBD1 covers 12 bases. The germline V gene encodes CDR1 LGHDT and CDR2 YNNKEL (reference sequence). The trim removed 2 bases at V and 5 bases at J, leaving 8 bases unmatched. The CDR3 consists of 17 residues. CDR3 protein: CASSQRTGTGGKDTQYF. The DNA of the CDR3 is TGTGCCAGCAGCCAAAGAACCGGGACAGGGGGCAAAGATACGCAGTATTTT.

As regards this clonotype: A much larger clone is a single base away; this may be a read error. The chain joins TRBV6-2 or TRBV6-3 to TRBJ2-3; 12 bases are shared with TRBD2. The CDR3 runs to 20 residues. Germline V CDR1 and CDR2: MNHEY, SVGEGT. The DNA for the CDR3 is TGTACCAGCAGTTACTCGGCCCGACTAGCGGGAGACCCAATCCCAGATACGCAGTATTTT. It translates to CTSSYSARLAGDPIPDTQYF.

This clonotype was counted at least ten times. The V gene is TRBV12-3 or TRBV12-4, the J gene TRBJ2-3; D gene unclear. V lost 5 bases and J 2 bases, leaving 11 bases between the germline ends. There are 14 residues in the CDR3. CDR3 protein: CASSRVFYTDTQYF. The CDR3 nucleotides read TGTGCCAGCAGTCGGGTCTTTTACACAGATACGCAGTATTTT.

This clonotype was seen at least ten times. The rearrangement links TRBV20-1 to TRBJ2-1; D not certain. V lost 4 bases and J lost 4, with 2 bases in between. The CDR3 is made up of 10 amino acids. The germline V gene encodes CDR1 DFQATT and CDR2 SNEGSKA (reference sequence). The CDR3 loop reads CSAIYNEQFF. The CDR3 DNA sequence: TGCAGTGCTATTTACAATGAGCAGTTCTTC.

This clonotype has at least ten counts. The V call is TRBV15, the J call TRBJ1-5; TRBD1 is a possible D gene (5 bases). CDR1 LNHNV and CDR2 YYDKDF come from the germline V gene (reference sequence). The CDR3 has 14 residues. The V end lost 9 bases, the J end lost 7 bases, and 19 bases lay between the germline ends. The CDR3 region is CATRDRQGWQPQHF. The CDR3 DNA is TGTGCCACTAGGGACCGTCAAGGATGGCAGCCCCAGCATTTT.

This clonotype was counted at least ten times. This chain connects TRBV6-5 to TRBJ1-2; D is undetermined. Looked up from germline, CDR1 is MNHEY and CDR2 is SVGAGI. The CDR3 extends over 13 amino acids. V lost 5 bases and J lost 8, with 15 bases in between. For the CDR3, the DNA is TGTGCCAGCAGTAGATGGGAGACTTACGGCTACACCTTC. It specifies CASSRWETYGYTF.

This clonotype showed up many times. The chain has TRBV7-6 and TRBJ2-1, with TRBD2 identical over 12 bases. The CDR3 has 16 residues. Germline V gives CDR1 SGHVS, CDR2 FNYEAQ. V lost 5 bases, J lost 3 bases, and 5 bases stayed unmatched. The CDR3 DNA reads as TGTGCCAGCAGCCGGACTAGCGGGGAATTCTACAATGAGCAGTTCTTC. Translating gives CASSRTSGEFYNEQFF.

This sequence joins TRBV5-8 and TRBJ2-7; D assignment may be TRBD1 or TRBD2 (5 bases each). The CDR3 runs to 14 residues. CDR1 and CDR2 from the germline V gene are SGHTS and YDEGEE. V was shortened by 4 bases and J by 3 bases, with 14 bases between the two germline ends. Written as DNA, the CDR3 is TGTGCCAGCAGCCAGGCCGGGGACGACTACGAGCAGTACTTC. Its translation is CASSQAGDDYEQYF.

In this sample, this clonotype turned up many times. The CDR3 protein is CATSDLQLETQYF. Written as DNA, the CDR3 is TGTGCCACCAGTGATTTGCAGCTAGAGACCCAGTACTTC. The chain is built from TRBV24-1 and TRBJ2-5; D gene ambiguous. The germline V and J ends were trimmed by 0 bases and 4 bases, with 5 bases remaining between them. Germline V gene sequence: CDR1 KGHDR, CDR2 SFDVKD. This CDR3 region has 13 residues.

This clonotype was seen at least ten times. The CDR3 protein is CASSETHRNEQFF. The CDR3 DNA reads as TGCGCCAGCAGTGAGACACATCGCAATGAGCAGTTCTTC. V usage is TRBV10-2 and J usage is TRBJ2-1; D remains ambiguous. Germline V CDR1 and CDR2: WSHSY, SAAADI. CDR3 length: 13 amino acids. With 2 bases removed from V and 6 bases from J, the gap between germline ends came to 8 bases.

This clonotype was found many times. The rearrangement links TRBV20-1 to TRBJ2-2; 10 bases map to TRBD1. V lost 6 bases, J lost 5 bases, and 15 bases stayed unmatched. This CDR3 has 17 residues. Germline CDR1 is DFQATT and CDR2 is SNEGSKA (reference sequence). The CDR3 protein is CSAALVGQGVWTGELFF. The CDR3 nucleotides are TGCAGTGCCGCTTTGGTTGGACAGGGGGTATGGACCGGGGAGCTGTTTTTT.

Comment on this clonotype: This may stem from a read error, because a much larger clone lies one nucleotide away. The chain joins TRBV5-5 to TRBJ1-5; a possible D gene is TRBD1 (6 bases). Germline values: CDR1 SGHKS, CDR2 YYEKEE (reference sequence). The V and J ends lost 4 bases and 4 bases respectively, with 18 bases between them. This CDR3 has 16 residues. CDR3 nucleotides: TGTGCCAGCAGCCCCCTAGCAGGGGTTAGAAATCAGCCCCAGCATTTT. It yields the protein CASSPLAGVRNQPQHF.

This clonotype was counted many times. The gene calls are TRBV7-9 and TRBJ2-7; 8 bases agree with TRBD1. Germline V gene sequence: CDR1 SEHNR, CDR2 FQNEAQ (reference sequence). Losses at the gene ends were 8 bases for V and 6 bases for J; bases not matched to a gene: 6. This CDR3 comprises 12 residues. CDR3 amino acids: CASRQGMGEQYF. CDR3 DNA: TGTGCCAGCCGACAGGGGATGGGCGAGCAGTACTTC.

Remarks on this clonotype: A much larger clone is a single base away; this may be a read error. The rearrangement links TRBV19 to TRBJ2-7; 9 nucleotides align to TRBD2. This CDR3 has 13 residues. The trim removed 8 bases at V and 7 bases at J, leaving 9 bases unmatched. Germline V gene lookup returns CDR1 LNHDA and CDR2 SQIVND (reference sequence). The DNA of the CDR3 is TGTGCCAGTGCGGGACTAGCTTCTGGTGAGCAGTACTTC. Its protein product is CASAGLASGEQYF. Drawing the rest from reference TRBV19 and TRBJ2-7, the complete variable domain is DGGITQSPKYLFRKEGQNVTLSCEQNLNHDAMYWYRQDPGQGLRLIYYSQIVNDFQKGDIAEGYSVSREKKESFPLTVTSAQKNPTAFYLCASAGLASGEQYFGPGTRLTVT.

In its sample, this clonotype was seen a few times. The CDR3 DNA reads as TGTGCCAGCAGGACAGGGGGCACCGGGGAGCTGTTTTTT. Translating gives CASRTGGTGELFF. V gene TRBV28 combines with J gene TRBJ2-2; 9 bases line up with TRBD1. This CDR3 has 13 residues. V lost 6 bases and J lost 4; bases outside the gene matches: 0. Germline V gene data show CDR1 as MDHEN and CDR2 as SYDVKM.

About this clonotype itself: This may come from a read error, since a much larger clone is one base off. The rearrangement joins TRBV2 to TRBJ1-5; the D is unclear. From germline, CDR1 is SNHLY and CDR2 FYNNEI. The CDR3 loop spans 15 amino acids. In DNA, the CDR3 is TGTGCCAGCAGTCCAATACCTCCTTTGGATCAGCCCCTGCATTTT. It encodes CASSPIPPLDQPLHF. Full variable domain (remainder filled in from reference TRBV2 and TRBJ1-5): EPEVTQTPSHQVTQMGQEVILRCVPISNHLYFYWYRQILGQKVEFLVSFYNNEISEKSEIFDDQFSVERPDGSNFTLKIRSTKLEDSAMYFCASSPIPPLDQPLHFGDGTRLSIL.